What follows are 24 T cell receptor beta chains derived from one specimen sequenced in a study of blood T cell repertoires in COVID-19. Profiled with immunoSEQ multiplex PCR; TCRdb holds only in-frame clones, not every one. Among about 480,000 clones listed, roughly nine tenths were seen once. What was sequenced was peripheral blood. The receptors stem from a man between 18 and 35 years old with COVID-19, enrolled during active disease.

The chain carries TRBV19 and TRBJ2-2, with a possible D match to TRBD1 (5 bases). CDR3 length: 15 amino acids. V lost 4 bases and J lost 2, with 11 bases in between. Germline CDR1 reads LNHDA; CDR2 reads SQIVND (reference sequence). CDR3 protein: CASSSPGINTGELFF. As DNA, the CDR3 is TGTGCCAGTAGTAGCCCAGGGATAAACACCGGGGAGCTGTTTTTT.

The rearrangement uses TRBV27 and TRBJ2-3; 12 nucleotides align to TRBD2. Germline assignment: CDR1 MNHEY and CDR2 SMNVEV (reference sequence). After removal of 4 bases from V and 5 bases from J, the junction contained 4 bases not matched to a gene. CDR3 size: 15 residues. CDR3 sequence: CASSSTSGGEDTQYF. DNA for the CDR3: TGTGCCAGCAGTTCGACTAGCGGGGGAGAAGATACGCAGTATTTT.

This chain uses TRBV9 with TRBJ1-6, with 7 bases that match TRBD1. CDR1 and CDR2 (germline): SGDLS, YYNGEE. The J segment lost 6 bases and the V segment lost 1 base, leaving 1 base of the junction unmatched. The CDR3 spans 14 residues. Here the CDR3 reads CASSVTGVNSPLHF. CDR3 nucleotides: TGTGCCAGCAGCGTAACAGGGGTTAATTCACCCCTCCACTTT.

The CDR3 is CASSQGQSYGYTF. DNA for the CDR3: TGTGCCAGCAGCCAAGGACAGTCCTATGGCTACACCTTC. The chain links TRBV7-2 to TRBJ1-2; D may be TRBD1 (6 bases). V dropped 5 bases and J dropped 4 bases, with 11 bases sitting between them. CDR3 length equals 13 residues. The V gene's germline CDR1 is SGHTA and CDR2 FQGNSA.

The chain couples TRBV7-9 to TRBJ2-7; TRBD2 aligns across 12 bases. From germline, CDR1 is SEHNR and CDR2 FQNEAQ (reference sequence). The V and J ends lost 2 bases and 3 bases, in that order; junction bases with no gene match: 5. The CDR3 is 16 amino acids. The CDR3, as DNA: TGTGCCAGCAGCTTACCTCTAGCGGGAGGGCTCTACGAGCAGTACTTC. It translates to CASSLPLAGGLYEQYF.

The chain has TRBV7-9 and TRBJ1-6; the match to TRBD1 covers 7 bases. V lost 6 bases to trimming and J lost 0 bases; unmatched junction nucleotides: 5. The CDR3 has 16 amino acids. Germline lookup yields CDR1 SEHNR and CDR2 FQNEAQ (reference sequence). The CDR3 loop is CASSFRQGSYNSPLHF. CDR3 DNA: TGTGCCAGCAGTTTTAGACAGGGCTCCTATAATTCACCCCTCCACTTT.

The V gene is TRBV6-5, the J gene TRBJ1-1; the match to TRBD1 covers 7 bases. CDR1 is MNHEY, CDR2 SVGAGI, per germline. Trimming cost V 0 bases and J 4 bases; bases outside gene matches: 5. CDR3 length: 15 amino acids. CDR3 region: CASSYSLTGSTEAFF. In DNA form, the CDR3 reads TGTGCCAGCAGTTACTCCCTGACAGGGAGCACTGAAGCTTTCTTT.

The V gene is TRBV11-3, the J gene TRBJ2-5, with 7 bases aligning to TRBD2. Trimming removed 5 bases from V and 2 bases from J; junction bases left unmatched: 8. CDR3 size: 15 residues. Per germline, CDR1 SGHNT and CDR2 YENEEA. Here the CDR3 reads CASSLRRGVQETQYF. The CDR3 nucleotides are TGTGCCAGCAGCCTTCGCCGGGGGGTGCAAGAGACCCAGTACTTC.

For the CDR3, the DNA is TGCCCCCTGGACACCCGGGACAGGTCGTGGGAGAGCAATCAGCCCCAGCATTTT. It is translated as CPLDTRDRSWESNQPQHF. This chain joins TRBV29-1 and TRBJ1-5, with 8 bases lining up with TRBD1. Germline V lookup: CDR1 SQVTM, CDR2 ANQGSEA. The CDR3 length is 18 residues.

Only one count was recorded for this clone. V and J are TRBV19 and TRBJ1-4; D not certain. The CDR3 totals 17 residues. Germline-derived CDR1 and CDR2 are LNHDA and SQIVND (reference sequence). Trimming stripped 7 bases from V and 3 bases from J, with 21 bases between. CDR3 DNA sequence: TGTGCCAGTAAGGCAAAATGGCAGGATGGATCTAATGAAAAACTGTTTTTT. Translating gives CASKAKWQDGSNEKLFF.

The rearrangement uses TRBV5-6 and TRBJ2-1; tentative D call: TRBD2 (5 bases). Germline V CDR1 and CDR2: SGHDT, YYEEEE. The CDR3 is 17 residues long. The ends were cut back, 1 base at V and 6 bases at J, with 20 bases in the middle. CDR3 coding DNA: TGTGCCAGCAGCTTGAAACCCTCGGTTAGGGCGGGCAATGAGCAGTTCTTC. Translation: CASSLKPSVRAGNEQFF.

For this clone: Other nucleotide sequences in the sample specify the same CDR3. CDR3 in DNA: TGTGCCAGCAGTGAGGGGGGATCTGGAAACACCATATATTTT. Translating it yields CASSEGGSGNTIYF. The rearrangement links TRBV2 to TRBJ1-3, with a weak D call TRBD1 (5 bases). The CDR3 contains 14 residues. Trimming cost V 3 bases and J 1 base, with 7 bases left between them. CDR1 and CDR2 from the germline V gene are SNHLY and FYNNEI.

The rearrangement joins TRBV7-8 to TRBJ2-2, with D unresolved. Trimming took 5 bases from V and 3 from J, leaving 22 bases between them. CDR3 length: 18 residues. The germline V gene encodes CDR1 SGHVS and CDR2 FQNEAQ. CDR3 DNA sequence: TGTGCCAGCAGCCCCTCCTCCTTTAGCATGTCCGACACCGGGGAGCTGTTTTTT. Residues: CASSPSSFSMSDTGELFF. The complete variable domain, with remaining parts taken from reference TRBV7-8 and TRBJ2-2, reads GAGVSQSPRYKVAKRGQDVALRCDPISGHVSLFWYQQALGQGPEFLTYFQNEAQLDKSGLPSDRFFAERPEGSVSTLKIQRTQQEDSAVYLCASSPSSFSMSDTGELFFGEGSRLTVL.

This chain uses TRBV2 with TRBJ2-1, with 9 positions matching TRBD1. The CDR3 is made up of 13 amino acids. Losses at the gene ends were 7 bases for V and 8 bases for J; bases not matched to a gene: 6. Germline V lookup: CDR1 SNHLY, CDR2 FYNNEI. The CDR3 sequence is CASIQDRGDEQFF. In DNA form, the CDR3 reads TGTGCCAGCATTCAGGACAGGGGCGATGAGCAGTTCTTC.

The chain carries TRBV6-5 and TRBJ2-1; 11 positions agree with TRBD2. Per the germline V gene, CDR1 is MNHEY and CDR2 is SVGAGI. This CDR3 contains 15 residues. Germline trimming cut 6 bases from V and 3 bases from J; bases unmatched to any gene: 4. The CDR3 reads CASSYGTSGYNEQFF. The CDR3 region has the DNA TGTGCCAGCAGCTACGGGACTAGCGGCTACAATGAGCAGTTCTTC.

The chain uses TRBV12-5 and TRBJ2-2; D is uncertain. CDR1 and CDR2 from the germline V gene are LGHNT and FRNRAP. CDR3 length: 16 residues. Deletions cut 2 bases from V and 0 bases from J, with 10 bases between. CDR3 DNA: TGTGCTAGTGGTTTGTGGCCCGATTCGAACACCGGGGAGCTGTTTTTT. It is translated as CASGLWPDSNTGELFF.

In this sample, this clone turned up a few times. The rearrangement links TRBV19 to TRBJ1-5; possible D gene TRBD1, 5 bases. V dropped 6 bases and J dropped 4 bases, with 10 bases sitting between them. Germline CDR1 and CDR2: LNHDA and SQIVND (reference sequence). The CDR3 consists of 13 residues. The CDR3 coding sequence is TGTGCCAGTAGCGACAGTGTTAATCAGCCCCAGCATTTT. This codes for CASSDSVNQPQHF.

The V and J genes are TRBV15 and TRBJ2-2; 10 bases line up with TRBD1. Germline lookup yields CDR1 LNHNV and CDR2 YYDKDF (reference sequence). The CDR3 sequence is 17 residues long. With V trimmed by 1 base and J by 2 bases, 4 bases remained unmatched. CDR3 amino acids: CATSRVRTGGNTGELFF. CDR3 nucleotides: TGTGCCACCAGCAGAGTCCGGACAGGGGGTAACACCGGGGAGCTGTTTTTT.

The CDR3 here is CASSEVPGGYEQYF. The CDR3 DNA reads as TGCGCCAGCAGTGAAGTCCCGGGAGGGTACGAGCAGTACTTC. V is TRBV10-2 and J is TRBJ2-7; 8 bases align to TRBD2. The germline V gene has CDR1 WSHSY and CDR2 SAAADI. The CDR3 is 14 amino acids. J lost 4 bases, V lost 3 bases, and 5 bases had no gene match.

The CDR3 protein is CASGPYRELFF. Here the CDR3 DNA reads TGTGCCAGCGGGCCTTACCGGGAGCTGTTTTTT. The chain employs TRBV6-6 and TRBJ2-2; D is unresolved. Trimming left V 8 bases short and J 9 bases short, with 10 bases between. Germline assignment: CDR1 MNHNY and CDR2 SVGAGI (reference sequence). The CDR3 sequence is 11 residues long.

This rearrangement joins TRBV24-1 to TRBJ2-3; 14 positions match TRBD2. The CDR3 runs to 16 residues. Trimming cost V 4 bases and J 7 bases; bases outside gene matches: 6. Looked up from germline, CDR1 is KGHDR and CDR2 is SFDVKD. CDR3 region: CATSDPGLAGENTQYF. In nucleotides, the CDR3 is TGTGCCACCAGTGACCCGGGACTAGCGGGAGAAAATACGCAGTATTTT.

This chain connects TRBV3-1 (or the pseudogene TRBV3-2) to TRBJ2-2, with D unclear. The germline gives CDR1 LGHDT, CDR2 YNNKEL (reference sequence). The V and J ends lost 1 base and 7 bases respectively, with 19 bases between them. The CDR3 has 17 amino acids. The DNA for the CDR3 is TGTGCCAGCAGCCAAGTCCCCACGCCTAAGAGAGGCGGGGAGCTGTTTTTT. This sequence encodes CASSQVPTPKRGGELFF.

Here the CDR3 reads CASSQRGQSSNYGYTF. The CDR3 DNA reads as TGTGCCAGCAGCCAACGGGGACAGAGCTCTAACTATGGCTACACCTTC. The chain couples TRBV3-1 (or the pseudogene TRBV3-2) to TRBJ1-2; TRBD1 matches at 7 bases. Trimming removed 2 bases from V and 0 bases from J; junction bases left unmatched: 6. This CDR3 is built from 16 residues. CDR1 LGHDT and CDR2 YNNKEL come from the germline V gene (reference sequence).

The chain links TRBV7-9 to TRBJ1-2; D may be TRBD1 (6 bases). Germline V gives CDR1 SEHNR, CDR2 FQNEAQ (reference sequence). V was trimmed by 5 bases and J by 4 bases, leaving 17 bases between them. There are 15 residues in the CDR3. CDR3 in DNA: TGTGCCAGCAGCGGGTCCGGACAGCCTCTCTATGGCTACACCTTC. Protein product: CASSGSGQPLYGYTF. The complete variable domain, with remaining parts taken from reference TRBV7-9 and TRBJ1-2, reads DTGVSQNPRHKITKRGQNVTFRCDPISEHNRLYWYRQTLGQGPEFLTYFQNEAQLEKSRLLSDRFSAERPKGSFSTLEIQRTEQGDSAMYLCASSGSGQPLYGYTFGSGTRLTVV.